This TCR beta chain was documented in a study of human T cells and chemical hapten exposure. Looking at the study overall: Patients, largely female, had alopecia areata, totalis or universalis.

Study observations and caveats: Following DPC sensitization, TCRs present above 1 in 1000 frequency showed no change. There was alopecia in the donors, so their immune response may differ from that of healthy people. Patch test score was positively correlated with the counts of TCRs that had expanded at PT1.

The V gene's germline CDR1 is SNHLY and CDR2 FYNNEI. The CDR3 covers 14 residues. V was shortened by 8 bases and J by 4 bases, with 14 bases between the two germline ends. TCRdb redid the calling of the RACE reads with MiXCR, one entry per CDR3 protein. The data show 60,000 to 75,000 distinct CDR3 sequences, around 7% seen once. This clonotype was picked up many times. Its antigen is unidentified. Documented time point: pre-sensitization, week 0. Treatment reported: therapeutic diphenylcyclopropenone sensitization with weekly scalp DPC. The sequences come from whole blood, collected in connection with sensitization to the hapten diphenylcyclopropenone (DPC). The V call is TRBV2, the J call TRBJ2-2; a possible D gene is TRBD2 (6 bases). The source is a woman aged 25 to 39 with alopecia areata. Some clones in this sample may be carry-over from other donors' samples. DNA of the CDR3: TGTGCCAGCTTTCGGGACTCGCGCACCGGGGAGCTGTTTTTT. This translates into CASFRDSRTGELFF. Variable domain in full (rest from reference TRBV2 and TRBJ2-2): EPEVTQTPSHQVTQMGQEVILRCVPISNHLYFYWYRQILGQKVEFLVSFYNNEISEKSEIFDDQFSVERPDGSNFTLKIRSTKLEDSAMYFCASFRDSRTGELFFGEGSRLTVL.